This T cell receptor (beta chain) was identified during a study of cytomegalovirus exposure and HLA in healthy donors. Study-level background: According to later analysis, the same platform produced the 120 validation and over 600 first-cohort repertoires.

The method was immunoSEQ multiplex PCR; TCRdb's version includes in-frame clones alone and lacks a portion of them. Of 130,000 to 150,000 clones listed, roughly nine tenths are singletons. Findings and caveats of the study: In vitro experiments confirmed that three CMV-associated chains were specific for CMV antigens. According to a later analysis, TCR clusters from the first cohort tended to co-occur in the 90 to 150 validation repertoires.

Turning to this clone: Its matching antigen is unknown.

This receptor was identified in a woman aged 18-35 years in good health and CMV-seropositive. Sequenced: PBMCs.

CDR3: CASSWPNTEAFF. The CDR3 DNA reads as TGTGCCAGCAGCTGGCCGAACACTGAAGCTTTCTTT. This rearrangement joins TRBV5-4 to TRBJ1-1; D gene ambiguous. The ends were cut back, 3 bases at V and 1 base at J, with 4 bases in the middle. The germline gives CDR1 SGHNT, CDR2 YYREEE (reference sequence). CDR3 size: 12 residues.